This T cell receptor beta chain emerged from a study of T cell responses to AZD1222 COVID-19 vaccine. Study-wide findings and caveats: Spike regions recognized by vaccine-associated CD4 TCRs spanned the protein, led by 160-218 and 743-854. Epitopes outside B.1.351 and B.1.1.7 mutated regions reportedly drew nearly half of spike TCRs. The study sampled repertoires only after the peak T cell response.

This table comes from immunoSEQ multiplex PCR, and its TCRdb copy is limited to in-frame clones, with some not included. The repertoire consists of roughly 120,000 clones, with roughly four fifths occurring once and the leading ten covering approximately 4.6%. Germline CDR1 SNHLY, CDR2 FYNNEI. The V segment lost 10 bases and the J segment 9 bases; nucleotides outside the gene matches: 7. The length of the CDR3 is 13 residues. Worth noting for this clone: The target antigen is unknown.

The sequenced sample was peripheral blood, obtained on day 0 of AZD1222 vaccination. The V call is TRBV2, the J call TRBJ1-5; 12 bases line up with TRBD1. This receptor was obtained from an adult in good health. The CDR3 DNA is TGTGCCATCGCCGGGACAGGGGGCCTGCCCCAGCATTTT. Its protein product is CAIAGTGGLPQHF.